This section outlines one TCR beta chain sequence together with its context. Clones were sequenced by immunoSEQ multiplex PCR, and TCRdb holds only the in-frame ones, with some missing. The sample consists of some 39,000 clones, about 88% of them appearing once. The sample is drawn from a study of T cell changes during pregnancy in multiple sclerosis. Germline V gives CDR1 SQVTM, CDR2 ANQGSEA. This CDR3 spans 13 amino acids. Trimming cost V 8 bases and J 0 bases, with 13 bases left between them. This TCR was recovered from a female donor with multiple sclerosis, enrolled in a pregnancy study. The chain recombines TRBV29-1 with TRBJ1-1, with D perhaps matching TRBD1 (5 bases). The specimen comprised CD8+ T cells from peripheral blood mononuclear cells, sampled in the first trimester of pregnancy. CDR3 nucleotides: TGCAGCACTTGGGGGGGGATGAACACTGAAGCTTTCTTT. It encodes CSTWGGMNTEAFF.